One and the same sample provided the 14 T cell receptor beta chains below, sequenced in a study of spatial heterogeneity in lung cancer. General study results and limits: One measure, the expanded intratumoral alpha and beta TCR count, tracked tumor mutation counts.

No antigens are known for them. Specified time point: sample taken at primary tumor resection. A single record per CDR3 protein comes from TCRdb applying MiXCR to the 5' RACE reads. Here the sample spans some 16,000 distinct CDR3 sequences, 6.5% to 8% being singletons. This specimen was lung tumor tissue, taken at surgery. The source is a female donor with early-stage non-small cell lung cancer.

This clonotype has a count of ten or more. Within a library made for alpha chains, this beta chain is off target, and its count is uninformative. The V gene is TRBV10-3, the J gene TRBJ1-2; 8 positions match TRBD1. V lost 6 bases to trimming and J lost 4 bases; unmatched junction nucleotides: 7. The CDR3 covers 14 residues. Germline lookup yields CDR1 ENHRY and CDR2 SYGVKD. CDR3 residues: CAISDTGTGYGYTF. The CDR3 DNA is TGTGCCATCAGCGATACCGGGACAGGCTATGGCTACACCTTC.

Remarks on this clonotype: The library was prepared for alpha chains; this beta chain is a stray read, so its frequency means little. The genes are TRBV6-1 and TRBJ1-6; TRBD1 matches 7 bases. With V trimmed by 2 bases and J by 8 bases, 3 bases remained unmatched. This CDR3 is 14 amino acids long. The V gene's germline CDR1 is MNHNS and CDR2 SASEGT. CDR3 nucleotide sequence: TGTGCCAGCAGTGAACGGGACAGCTATTCACCCCTCCACTTT. Translation: CASSERDSYSPLHF.

This clonotype was counted at least ten times. This beta chain is a stray read from a library made for alpha chains; its abundance is not meaningful. The chain couples TRBV14 to TRBJ2-3; 8 positions match TRBD2. V shed 1 base, J shed 2 bases, and the junction held 5 bases outside the gene matches. The CDR3 has 16 residues. The germline gives CDR1 SGHDN, CDR2 FVKESK. The CDR3 protein is CASSQGSGALTDTQYF. CDR3 nucleotides: TGTGCCAGCAGCCAAGGTAGCGGGGCCCTCACAGATACGCAGTATTTT.

This clonotype was seen repeatedly, ten times or more. This beta chain is off target for a library built for alpha chains, so its abundance means little. This sequence joins TRBV7-8 and TRBJ1-1, with 8 bases lining up with TRBD1. This CDR3 region has 15 residues. Germline CDR1 is SGHVS and CDR2 is FQNEAQ. J gave up 0 bases and V 5 bases, and 5 bases lay outside the gene matches. The DNA for the CDR3 is TGTGCCAGCAGCCCGCGACAGGGGATGAACACTGAAGCTTTCTTT. This sequence encodes CASSPRQGMNTEAFF.

This clonotype was detected ten times or more. This beta chain lies outside the target of a library built for alpha chains; its clone size means little. J is TRBJ2-5 and V is TRBV4-2; 7 bases are a match to TRBD2. The CDR3 contains 16 residues. V was pared by 3 bases and J by 3 bases, with 10 bases of the junction left unmatched. Looked up from germline, CDR1 is LGHNA and CDR2 is YNFKEQ. The CDR3 nucleotides read TGTGCCAGCAGCCAGGAGGGGAGACTAGCCGAAGAGACCCAGTACTTC. Translating it yields CASSQEGRLAEETQYF.

This clonotype was seen ten or more times. Because this beta chain is a stray read in a library intended to capture alpha chains, its abundance should not be given much weight. This chain uses TRBV5-1 with TRBJ1-2; 7 nucleotides line up with TRBD1. The CDR3 is 13 amino acids. V shed 0 bases, J shed 8 bases, and the junction held 4 bases outside the gene matches. Germline V gene lookup returns CDR1 SGHRS and CDR2 YFSETQ. The CDR3 DNA follows: TGCGCCAGCAGCTTGGGAGACAGGGTCGGCTACACCTTC. As protein: CASSLGDRVGYTF.

This clonotype was counted ten times or more. This beta chain came through as a stray read in a library set up for alpha chains, and its size says little. The gene calls are TRBV12-3 or TRBV12-4 and TRBJ2-2; maybe TRBD1 (5 bases). Trimming took off 2 bases at V and 6 bases at J, with 7 bases between the two ends. The CDR3 loop spans 13 amino acids. CDR3 DNA: TGTGCCAGCAGTTTACAGGGCGCCGGGGAGCTGTTTTTT. Its protein is CASSLQGAGELFF.

This clonotype was counted at least ten times. At one of its ends the junction is not consistent with the germline gene, which may arise from a read error. In a library made to pick up alpha chains, this beta chain is a stray read with a size that means little. The V and J genes are TRBV7-9 and TRBJ1-1, with D perhaps matching TRBD1 (6 bases). This CDR3 is built from 13 residues. Germline V lookup: CDR1 SEHNR, CDR2 FQNEAQ (reference sequence). The CDR3 here is CASSVTTAWGALF. CDR3 sequence (DNA): TGTGCCAGCAGCGTAACCACCGCGTGGGGGGCCCTCTTT.

In its sample, this clonotype is medium-sized. Because the library targeted alpha chains, this beta chain is an off-target read whose size means little. V is TRBV7-3 and J is TRBJ1-1; D gene unclear. The CDR3 spans 13 residues. The germline V and J ends were trimmed by 6 bases and 4 bases, with 12 bases remaining between them. CDR1 is SGHTA and CDR2 is FQGTGA in the germline V gene. CDR3 nucleotides: TGTGCCAGCAGTCAACCCCCGAGCACTGAAGCTTTCTTT. This encodes CASSQPPSTEAFF. Combining the CDR3 with reference TRBV7-3 and TRBJ1-1 gives the whole variable domain GAGVSQTPSNKVTEKGKYVELRCDPISGHTALYWYRQSLGQGPEFLIYFQGTGAADDSGLPNDRFFAVRPEGSVSTLKIQRTERGDSAVYLCASSQPPSTEAFFGQGTRLTVV.

This clonotype has ten or more counts. This beta chain is a stray sequence in a library constructed for alpha chains; its clone size is not meaningful. V and J are TRBV6-2 or TRBV6-3 and TRBJ2-4, with 7 bases identical to TRBD1. The ends lost 6 bases at V and 9 bases at J; junction bases unmatched: 14. This CDR3 is built from 15 residues. Germline assignment: CDR1 MNHEY and CDR2 SVGEGT. The CDR3 loop reads CASSSPPAAGGIQYF. CDR3 bases: TGTGCCAGCAGCTCCCCTCCAGCGGCAGGGGGCATTCAGTACTTC.

In its sample, this clonotype was seen once. In a library made to pick up alpha chains, this beta chain is a stray read with a size that means little. The chain joins TRBV27 to TRBJ1-5; tentative D call: TRBD1 (5 bases). V dropped 6 bases and J dropped 11 bases, with 11 bases sitting between them. Per germline, CDR1 MNHEY and CDR2 SMNVEV (reference sequence). This CDR3 region has 11 residues. For the CDR3, the DNA is TGTGCCAGCAGCCAGGGTGGGACCCAGCATTTT. It yields the protein CASSQGGTQHF.

This clonotype was counted at least ten times. Compared with germline, one end of the junction differs, possibly owing to a read error. This beta chain is an unintended read in a library built for alpha chains; its size means little. The chain employs TRBV7-7 and TRBJ2-5, with 7 bases matching TRBD2. The CDR3 extends over 15 amino acids. Germline V gene lookup returns CDR1 SSHAT and CDR2 FNYEAQ (reference sequence). CDR3 sequence: CASSLDGGGRQTQYF. CDR3 nucleotides: TGTGCTAGCAGCCTGGACGGGGGAGGGCGACAGACCCAGTACTTC. Combining the CDR3 with reference TRBV7-7 and TRBJ2-5 gives the whole variable domain GAGVSQSPRYKVTKRGQDVTLRCDPISSHATLYWYQQALGQGPEFLTYFNYEAQPDKSGLPSDRFSAERPEGSISTLTIQRTEQRDSAMYRCASSLDGGGRQTQYFGPGTRLLVL.

Ten or more counts support this clonotype. The size of this beta chain means little, since it is a stray read in a library made for alpha chains. V and J are TRBV7-3 and TRBJ1-6; D perhaps matches TRBD1 (5 bases). CDR3 size: 16 residues. CDR1 and CDR2 from the germline V gene are SGHTA and FQGTGA. V was shortened by 4 bases and J by 4 bases, with 14 bases between the two germline ends. The DNA for the CDR3 is TGTGCCAGCAGCTCCTCGGCTACAGGATATAATTCACCCCTCCACTTT. Translated: CASSSSATGYNSPLHF.

In this sample, this clonotype turned up many times. Little can be read into the size of this beta chain, an off-target read in a library designed for alpha chains. The chain joins TRBV4-3 to TRBJ2-3; weak D call: TRBD1 (6 bases). This CDR3 is 14 amino acids long. Looked up from germline, CDR1 is LGHNA and CDR2 is YSLEER. V was shortened by 5 bases and J by 7 bases, with 16 bases between the two germline ends. CDR3 nucleotides: TGCGCCAGCAGCTCCCGTAGGGGGACCTATACGCAGTATTTT. Amino acids: CASSSRRGTYTQYF.